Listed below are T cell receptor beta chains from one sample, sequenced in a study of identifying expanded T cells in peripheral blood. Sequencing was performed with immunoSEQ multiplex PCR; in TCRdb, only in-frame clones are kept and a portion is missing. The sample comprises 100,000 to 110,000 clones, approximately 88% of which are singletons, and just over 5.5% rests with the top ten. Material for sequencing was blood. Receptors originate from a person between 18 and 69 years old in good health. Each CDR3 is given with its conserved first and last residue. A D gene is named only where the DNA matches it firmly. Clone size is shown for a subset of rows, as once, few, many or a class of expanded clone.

DNA: TGTGCCAGCTCACCCGAACAGGGTCCCCACGAGCAGTACTTC; CDR3: CASSPEQGPHEQYF; J: TRBJ2-7; V: TRBV18; size: .; D: .
DNA: TGTGCCAGCAGCTTAGTGGGGGCCCTTGGCACAGATACGCAGTATTTT; CDR3: CASSLVGALGTDTQYF; J: TRBJ2-3; V: TRBV7-2; size: .; D: .
DNA: TGCAGCGTTGATAACAGGGGTACCTATGGCTACACCTTC; CDR3: CSVDNRGTYGYTF; J: TRBJ1-2; V: TRBV29-1; size: .; D: TRBD1
DNA: TGTGCCAGTAGTATCTTCGCCGACAGCCCCAGTGGCTACACCTTC; CDR3: CASSIFADSPSGYTF; J: TRBJ1-2; V: TRBV19; size: .; D: .
DNA: TGCGCCAGCAGCTTCCCTGGACTAGCGGGGGACCTGGAAGACAATGAGCAGTTCTTC; CDR3: CASSFPGLAGDLEDNEQFF; J: TRBJ2-1; V: TRBV5-1; size: .; D: TRBD2
DNA: TGTGCCACCAGCAGAGACCCGGGCTCTGGAAACACCATATATTTT; CDR3: CATSRDPGSGNTIYF; J: TRBJ1-3; V: TRBV15; size: .; D: .
DNA: TGTGCCAGCAGCCCCCCGGACACCAACTCCTACGAGCAGTACTTC; CDR3: CASSPPDTNSYEQYF; J: TRBJ2-7; V: TRBV7-9; size: .; D: .
DNA: TGTGCCAGCAGCCCCGCCCCAGCGGGAGACATCGAGCAGTACTTC; CDR3: CASSPAPAGDIEQYF; J: TRBJ2-7; V: TRBV14; size: .; D: TRBD2
DNA: TGTGCCAGCAGCTCCGGACGGTCACCCCTCCACTTT; CDR3: CASSSGRSPLHF; J: TRBJ1-6; V: TRBV7-9; size: few; D: .
DNA: TGTGCCAGCAGTGTCAGACCTACCGGGGAGCTGTTTTTT; CDR3: CASSVRPTGELFF; J: TRBJ2-2; V: TRBV2; size: once; D: .
DNA: TGTGCCAGTAGTATACGAATTGAGGCAGTAGCTGGAAACACCATATATTTT; CDR3: CASSIRIEAVAGNTIYF; J: TRBJ1-3; V: TRBV19; size: .; D: .
DNA: TGCGCCAGCAGCGTCCCCGTGGGGAGGGTCGGCTACGAGCAGTACTTC; CDR3: CASSVPVGRVGYEQYF; J: TRBJ2-7; V: TRBV10-2; size: .; D: TRBD2
DNA: TGCGCCAGCAGCTTGGGACAGGGCGGCTCACCCCTCCACTTT; CDR3: CASSLGQGGSPLHF; J: TRBJ1-6; V: TRBV5-1; size: .; D: TRBD1
DNA: TGTGCCAGCAGCTTAACAGGGACAGTCTATAATTCACCCCTCCACTTT; CDR3: CASSLTGTVYNSPLHF; J: TRBJ1-6; V: TRBV11-2; size: .; D: TRBD1
DNA: TGCAGCGTTAAGGGAGCAAAACGTGGCGGCTACACCTTC; CDR3: CSVKGAKRGGYTF; J: TRBJ1-2; V: TRBV29-1; size: .; D: .
DNA: TGCGCCAGCAGCTTACTAGACCCTAACTATGGCTACACCTTC; CDR3: CASSLLDPNYGYTF; J: TRBJ1-2; V: TRBV5-1; size: .; D: .
DNA: TGTGCCAGCAGTTTATCCCGCGTGGGGTATGGCTACACCTTC; CDR3: CASSLSRVGYGYTF; J: TRBJ1-2; V: TRBV27; size: .; D: .
DNA: TGTGCCAGCAGTACCGGCCCCTCGATAGAGACCCAGTACTTC; CDR3: CASSTGPSIETQYF; J: TRBJ2-5; V: TRBV6-1; size: .; D: .
DNA: TGCGCCAGCAGTCAGGGAGGCCATGAAAAACTGTTTTTT; CDR3: CASSQGGHEKLFF; J: TRBJ1-4; V: TRBV10-2; size: .; D: .
DNA: TGTGCCAGCAGACCACTGGCGAGGCGGGACTATGGCTACACCTTC; CDR3: CASRPLARRDYGYTF; J: TRBJ1-2; V: TRBV5-6; size: once; D: .
DNA: TGTGCCAGCAGCCCTCGTGACGCCTGGGAAAGTACTGAAGCTTTCTTT; CDR3: CASSPRDAWESTEAFF; J: TRBJ1-1; V: TRBV21-1; size: .; D: .
DNA: TGTGCCATCTCATCCGGGAACACTGAAGCTTTCTTT; CDR3: CAISSGNTEAFF; J: TRBJ1-1; V: TRBV10-3; size: .; D: .
DNA: TGTGCCAGTAGTATGGCAGGGGTGGGGAACTATGGCTACACCTTC; CDR3: CASSMAGVGNYGYTF; J: TRBJ1-2; V: TRBV19; size: .; D: .
DNA: TGTGCCTGGAGTGCGATTAGGCTAGGGTTAACTAGCACAGATACGCAGTATTTT; CDR3: CAWSAIRLGLTSTDTQYF; J: TRBJ2-3; V: TRBV30; size: .; D: .
DNA: TGTGCCAGCAGCCCCGGTCTAGCGTTAATGGATGAGCAGTTCTTC; CDR3: CASSPGLALMDEQFF; J: TRBJ2-1; V: TRBV27; size: .; D: .
DNA: TGTGCCAGCAGTGAAGGAGGACAGGGAAAAGGTGTGGAGCTGTTTTTT; CDR3: CASSEGGQGKGVELFF; J: TRBJ2-2; V: TRBV6-1; size: .; D: TRBD1
DNA: TGTGCCAGCAGCCCCGGGACTAGCGGATACAATGAGCAGTTCTTC; CDR3: CASSPGTSGYNEQFF; J: TRBJ2-1; V: TRBV7-9; size: .; D: TRBD2
DNA: TGTGCCAGTACCGGAAGGGGACGGGGGTCGCAGTATGGCTACACCTTC; CDR3: CASTGRGRGSQYGYTF; J: TRBJ1-2; V: TRBV19; size: few; D: .
DNA: TGTGCCAGTAGTGCAGGGACAGTCATCAATCAGCCCCAGCATTTT; CDR3: CASSAGTVINQPQHF; J: TRBJ1-5; V: TRBV19; size: .; D: TRBD1
DNA: TGTGCCAGCAGTTTAGAACAGGGAGACTCAGAGACCCAGTACTTC; CDR3: CASSLEQGDSETQYF; J: TRBJ2-5; V: TRBV28; size: .; D: .
DNA: TGCGCCAGCAGCGCCCGGGGCGGGGATGGCACAGATACGCAGTATTTT; CDR3: CASSARGGDGTDTQYF; J: TRBJ2-3; V: TRBV5-1; size: .; D: .
DNA: TGTGCCAGCAGCGTCCTAGCGGGAGGGAGAGAGACCCAGTACTTC; CDR3: CASSVLAGGRETQYF; J: TRBJ2-5; V: TRBV9; size: .; D: TRBD2
DNA: TGTGCCAGCAGCCCACGGGTAGCGGGTGTCACAGATACGCAGTATTTT; CDR3: CASSPRVAGVTDTQYF; J: TRBJ2-3; V: TRBV11-3; size: .; D: TRBD2
DNA: TGTGCCAGCAGCGTAACCGGACAGGCTACAGCTTTCTTT; CDR3: CASSVTGQATAFF; J: TRBJ1-1; V: TRBV9; size: .; D: TRBD1
DNA: TGTGCCAGCAGTGACAGGGGGCTTTCTGGAAACACCATATATTTT; CDR3: CASSDRGLSGNTIYF; J: TRBJ1-3; V: TRBV2; size: .; D: TRBD1
DNA: TGTGCCAGCAGCTTGGATAACTTGAGCTCCTACAATGAGCAGTTCTTC; CDR3: CASSLDNLSSYNEQFF; J: TRBJ2-1; V: TRBV5-5; size: .; D: .
DNA: TGTGCCAGCAACGGAGACGGGGACCATGGTAATTCACCCCTCCACTTT; CDR3: CASNGDGDHGNSPLHF; J: TRBJ1-6; V: TRBV2; size: .; D: .
DNA: TGTGCCAGCAGCCAGTCAAGGACAGGGGACTCCTACGAGCAGTACTTC; CDR3: CASSQSRTGDSYEQYF; J: TRBJ2-7; V: TRBV14; size: .; D: TRBD1
DNA: TGTGCCAGCAGGGGGCCCGGGACAGTGAACACTGAAGCTTTCTTT; CDR3: CASRGPGTVNTEAFF; J: TRBJ1-1; V: TRBV5-6; size: .; D: TRBD1
DNA: TGTGCCAGCAGCCTGGACAGGGCAACGAACACCGGGGAGCTGTTTTTT; CDR3: CASSLDRATNTGELFF; J: TRBJ2-2; V: TRBV7-3; size: once; D: TRBD1
DNA: TGTGCCACCAGACGACAGGGAGGGGGGATGGCCGGGGAGCTGTTTTTT; CDR3: CATRRQGGGMAGELFF; J: TRBJ2-2; V: TRBV15; size: once; D: .